The present T cell receptor beta chain was sequenced within a study of CD8 T cells in ankylosing spondylitis. Study-level findings and limits: Seven to nine highly homologous variants formed a TCR beta motif that appeared characteristic of ankylosing spondylitis blood. As reported, disease-linked clones showed significant enrichment in matched ankylosing spondylitis synovial fluid.

CDR3 length: 12 residues. The germline V gene encodes CDR1 SGHTA and CDR2 FQGTGA. Germline trimming cut 8 bases from V and 4 bases from J; bases unmatched to any gene: 4. Quantitative 5'-RACE with molecular barcodes produced the TCR beta libraries. Each CDR3 protein gets one entry after TCRdb re-called the 5' RACE reads with MiXCR. The sample yields about 700,000 distinct CDR3 sequences, 15% to 20% seen once. Points on this clonotype: The antigen is undetermined.

V is TRBV7-3 and J is TRBJ2-7; 8 bases line up with TRBD1. The sequenced sample was blood, either unsorted or a sorted T cell fraction (not recorded which). This TCR was recovered from a male donor with ankylosing spondylitis. CDR3 in amino acids: CASPGGKYEQYF. In DNA, the CDR3 is TGTGCCAGCCCAGGGGGCAAGTACGAGCAGTACTTC.